The 14 T cell receptor beta chains below were found in one sample sequenced in a study of blood T cell repertoires in COVID-19. TCRdb's copy holds only in-frame clones and misses some; the assay was immunoSEQ multiplex PCR. The sample yields fewer than 250,000 clones, 80% to 90% seen once. Sequenced material: peripheral blood. These receptors all stem from a man aged 35 to 55 with acute or convalescent COVID-19.

CDR3 in DNA: TGTGCCAGCAGACCAACAGGGGGCGGCTCACCCCTCCACTTT. Translation gives CASRPTGGGSPLHF. The chain is built from TRBV6-5 and TRBJ1-6; 9 nucleotides match TRBD1. Germline trimming cut 6 bases from V and 10 bases from J; bases unmatched to any gene: 7. CDR3 length: 14 amino acids. CDR1 is MNHEY and CDR2 is SVGAGI in the germline V gene.

V is TRBV11-1 and J is TRBJ2-1, with TRBD1 identical over 9 bases. In germline, CDR1 is SGHAT, CDR2 FQDESV (reference sequence). CDR3 size: 16 residues. Germline trimming cut 6 bases from V and 8 bases from J; bases unmatched to any gene: 14. The CDR3 here is CASSRGTGHGGDEQFF. The DNA of the CDR3 is TGTGCCAGCAGTCGAGGGACAGGGCACGGGGGCGATGAGCAGTTCTTC.

V and J are TRBV18 and TRBJ1-1; 11 nucleotides agree with TRBD1. After removal of 3 bases from V and 4 bases from J, the junction contained 4 bases not matched to a gene. This CDR3 is built from 15 residues. The V gene's germline CDR1 is KGHSH and CDR2 LQKENI. The CDR3 coding sequence is TGTGCCAGCTCACCGGGACAGGGGGAGAGCACTGAAGCTTTCTTT. It encodes CASSPGQGESTEAFF.

For this clone: Additional DNA sequences in this sample encode the identical CDR3. The chain is built from TRBV7-2 and TRBJ2-7; 7 bases are shared with TRBD2. Germline-derived CDR1 and CDR2 are SGHTA and FQGNSA. The V and J ends lost 1 base and 5 bases, in that order; junction bases with no gene match: 5. The length of the CDR3 is 14 residues. The CDR3 is CASSLGLALDEQYF. CDR3 sequence (DNA): TGTGCCAGCAGCTTAGGACTAGCATTGGACGAGCAGTACTTC.

This chain joins TRBV24-1 and TRBJ2-3, with a tentative D call TRBD2 (5 bases). The CDR3 spans 16 residues. Germline values: CDR1 KGHDR, CDR2 SFDVKD. V shed 4 bases and J shed 5 bases, with 18 bases lying between them. The CDR3 nucleotides are TGTGCCACCAGTGAGGCTAGCACCCCTATCGGAGATACGCAGTATTTT. This translates into CATSEASTPIGDTQYF.

This chain connects TRBV9 to TRBJ2-1, with D uncertain. Deletions cut 4 bases from V and 2 bases from J, with 10 bases between. The CDR3 runs to 14 residues. Germline V gives CDR1 SGDLS, CDR2 YYNGEE. CDR3 sequence: CASSPGRAYNEQFF. The CDR3 nucleotides read TGTGCCAGCAGCCCGGGTCGGGCCTACAATGAGCAGTTCTTC.

This chain joins TRBV27 and TRBJ2-7; D is ambiguous. The CDR3 loop spans 15 amino acids. Trimming cost V 4 bases and J 1 base, with 14 bases left between them. Per germline, CDR1 MNHEY and CDR2 SMNVEV (reference sequence). As DNA, the CDR3 is TGTGCCAGCAGTTCCCTCCAACGAGCGTCCTACGAGCAGTACTTC. Translating gives CASSSLQRASYEQYF.

J is TRBJ2-1 and V is TRBV7-3; TRBD1 matches 10 bases. The ends lost 5 bases at V and 7 bases at J; junction bases unmatched: 8. There are 15 residues in the CDR3. Looked up from germline, CDR1 is SGHTA and CDR2 is FQGTGA. The CDR3 is CASSPRTGGRNEQFF. Here the CDR3 DNA reads TGTGCCAGCAGCCCTCGGACAGGGGGGAGGAATGAGCAGTTCTTC.

The CDR3 nucleotides are TGTGCCACCAGTGATTTAAGGCCAGGGGAGACCGGGGAGCTGTTTTTT. This gives the protein CATSDLRPGETGELFF. The genes are TRBV24-1 and TRBJ2-2; weak D call: TRBD1 (6 bases). The CDR3 extends over 16 amino acids. Germline V gene data show CDR1 as KGHDR and CDR2 as SFDVKD. The V end was cut by 1 base, the J end by 5 bases, with 13 bases between.

This clone appeared a single time. This chain joins TRBV14 and TRBJ1-6; D gene unclear. Germline CDR1 and CDR2: SGHDN and FVKESK. CDR3 length: 15 amino acids. V gave up 0 bases and J gave up 8 bases, with 11 bases separating them. CDR3 DNA sequence: TGTGCCAGCAGCCAAGAGTCTGCCAGTCATTCACCCCTCCACTTT. Translated, it gives CASSQESASHSPLHF.

The chain recombines TRBV30 with TRBJ1-2; a possible D gene is TRBD1 (6 bases). The V and J ends lost 3 bases and 4 bases respectively, with 21 bases between them. In germline, CDR1 is GTSNPN, CDR2 SVGIG (reference sequence). This CDR3 region has 16 residues. The CDR3 spells CAWSLVGGATAYGYTF. DNA for the CDR3: TGTGCCTGGAGCCTCGTCGGGGGGGCTACAGCCTATGGCTACACCTTC.

The chain employs TRBV7-2 and TRBJ1-1, with a possible D match to TRBD1 (5 bases). The CDR3 extends over 16 amino acids. Trimming took off 5 bases at V and 1 base at J, with 17 bases between the two ends. Germline-derived CDR1 and CDR2 are SGHTA and FQGNSA. CDR3 residues: CASSPGVGGENTEAFF. CDR3 nucleotide sequence: TGTGCCAGCAGCCCTGGGGTGGGAGGGGAGAACACTGAAGCTTTCTTT.

The J gene is TRBJ1-3, the V gene TRBV7-9; tentatively, D is TRBD1 (5 bases). CDR1 SEHNR and CDR2 FQNEAQ come from the germline V gene (reference sequence). The CDR3 is 16 residues long. Trimming shortened V by 9 bases and J by 0 bases, and 18 bases separated the two germline ends. The DNA for the CDR3 is TGTGCCAGTAACCGCATAGGGGCAGTCTCTGGAAACACCATATATTTT. This encodes CASNRIGAVSGNTIYF.

This clone was counted at least ten times. The rearrangement joins TRBV20-1 to TRBJ2-1; 7 bases are shared with TRBD2. Germline V gene data show CDR1 as DFQATT and CDR2 as SNEGSKA (reference sequence). V was clipped by 3 bases and J by 5 bases; unmatched bases: 7. The CDR3 sequence is 14 residues long. The CDR3 loop reads CSASRAGVNNEQFF. The CDR3 nucleotides are TGCAGTGCTAGTAGGGCGGGGGTTAACAATGAGCAGTTCTTC.